The T cell receptor beta chain described here comes from a study of naive and memory T cell subsets. Two oligonucleotides, mixed equimolar, formed the beta constant-region primer covering TRBC1 and TRBC2. Nested alpha and beta constant-region primers with the SP2 primer drove four PCR rounds on ligated cDNA. Ligation attached a single-stranded oligonucleotide with a 12-nucleotide UMI and the SP2 primer to the cDNA 3' end. MiXCR, applied by TCRdb to the UMI-ligation and nested PCR reads, yields one record per CDR3 protein. Of more than 100,000 distinct CDR3 sequences listed, over 30% were seen once; the top ten hold approximately 0.88%. The CDR3 is made up of 11 amino acids. Germline CDR1 is GTSNPN and CDR2 is SVGIG (reference sequence). V gave up 8 bases and J gave up 3 bases, with 10 bases separating them. Ten or more counts support this clonotype.

Sequenced material: central memory CD4+ T cells from blood. The receptor was derived from a human donor in good health. The chain is built from TRBV30 and TRBJ1-1; weak D call: TRBD1 (6 bases). The CDR3 DNA is TGTGCCGTACAGGGTTACACTGAAGCTTTCTTT. Translated, it gives CAVQGYTEAFF.